This note documents a single T cell receptor (beta chain) sequence. The antigen this receptor binds is unknown. Base qualities were left out, and no much larger clone turns up one base away. The sample originates from a study of patients and donors after allogeneic stem cell transplantation (dated by TCRdb to 2020 to 2022). Library preparation employed RT-PCR. Data came from a NextSeq 550. Clones were called with MiXCR by TCRdb after fastp trimmed the public reads at Q25, and only in-frame beta chains were retained. When rows share a CDR3 protein, they turn into one entry using the most common DNA and genes. Across this sample there are approximately 98,000 distinct CDR3 sequences, with approximately 40% seen only once. The ten top clones hold 27% of the sample. The V end loses 3 bases and the J end loses 5 bases, and a stretch of 10 bases separates them. From the cysteine up to the phenylalanine, the CDR3 has a length of 13 residues. Just CDR3 DNA is preserved here, 39 bases in frame from base 1. According to the germline V gene, CDR1 reads KGHSH and CDR2 reads LQKENI.

The receptor was isolated from a human donor who was either an allogeneic HSCT recipient or a stem cell or donor lymphocyte infusion donor (not recorded which). It is not recorded whose cells these are; they may come from a transplant donor. Recombination linked TRBV18 to TRBJ2-5; no D segment can be confidently identified. Input material: blood, either unsorted or a sorted T cell fraction (not recorded which). The nucleotide sequence is given as TGTGCCAGCTCACCTTCCTCCGCCGAGACCCAGTACTTC. Protein translation: CASSPSSAETQYF.